The 18 T cell receptor beta chains below all came from one sample that was sequenced in a study of tumor-infiltrating lymphocytes in localized non-small cell lung cancer. Assay: immunoSEQ multiplex PCR; the TCRdb copy retains only in-frame clones and omits some. The table has 15,000 to 20,000 clones, about four fifths seen once. Sample: lung tumor tissue. These receptors originate from a human donor with non-small cell lung cancer.

This clone was seen a handful of times. In nucleotides, the CDR3 is TGTGCCAGCAGGAGGGGAGGGGGCACAGATACGCAGTATTTT. As protein: CASRRGGGTDTQYF. The chain employs TRBV6-5 and TRBJ2-3; 7 bases align to TRBD2. The ends lost 6 bases at V and 1 base at J; junction bases unmatched: 4. The V gene's germline CDR1 is MNHEY and CDR2 SVGAGI. The CDR3 is 14 residues long.

This rearrangement joins TRBV10-3 to TRBJ1-2; D is uncertain. V was cut by 3 bases and J by 4 bases, with 12 bases left in between. The CDR3 length is 14 residues. Germline lookup yields CDR1 ENHRY and CDR2 SYGVKD. The CDR3 sequence is CAISESWESYGYTF. The CDR3 region has the DNA TGTGCCATCAGTGAATCTTGGGAGAGCTATGGCTACACCTTC.

The chain uses TRBV13 and TRBJ1-1; weak D call: TRBD1 (5 bases). Looked up from germline, CDR1 is PRHDT and CDR2 is FYEKMQ (reference sequence). V was trimmed by 3 bases and J by 2 bases, leaving 10 bases between them. This CDR3 contains 14 residues. CDR3 in DNA: TGTGCCAGCAGCTTCGCCGGGGCTAACACTGAAGCTTTCTTT. Encoded protein: CASSFAGANTEAFF. The whole variable domain, remainder taken from reference TRBV13 and TRBJ1-1, is AAGVIQSPRHLIKEKRETATLKCYPIPRHDTVYWYQQGPGQDPQFLISFYEKMQSDKGSIPDRFSAQQFSDYHSELNMSSLELGDSALYFCASSFAGANTEAFFGQGTRLTVV.

This clone turned up a few times. The identical CDR3 is also encoded by other nucleotide sequences in the sample. The V and J genes are TRBV5-1 and TRBJ2-5; no reliable D call. V was cut by 3 bases and J by 2 bases, with 2 bases left in between. Per germline, CDR1 SGHRS and CDR2 YFSETQ. The CDR3 runs to 11 residues. The CDR3 loop is CASSSQETQYF. The CDR3 region has the DNA TGCGCCAGCAGCTCTCAAGAGACCCAGTACTTC.

The chain carries TRBV18 and TRBJ1-5, with TRBD1 matching over 7 bases. The trim removed 3 bases at V and 7 bases at J, leaving 6 bases unmatched. The CDR3 sequence is 14 residues long. Germline V CDR1 and CDR2: KGHSH, LQKENI. CDR3 residues: CASSPTGNGQPQHF. CDR3 nucleotide sequence: TGTGCCAGCTCACCGACAGGGAACGGCCAGCCCCAGCATTTT.

V is TRBV28 and J is TRBJ1-2, with D possibly being TRBD1 (6 bases). The CDR3 is 17 amino acids. Germline CDR1 reads MDHEN; CDR2 reads SYDVKM. The germline V and J ends were trimmed by 3 bases and 4 bases, with 21 bases remaining between them. CDR3 DNA: TGTGCCAGCAGTTTCCTACCCGAGGGGGACTCGGGCTATGGCTACACCTTC. It specifies CASSFLPEGDSGYGYTF.

This clone came up a few times. V gene TRBV30 combines with J gene TRBJ1-3; 7 nucleotides align to TRBD1. The CDR3 runs 18 residues. V shed 4 bases, J shed 0 bases, and the junction held 15 bases outside the gene matches. The germline gives CDR1 GTSNPN, CDR2 SVGIG (reference sequence). The CDR3 loop reads CAWTPGGQSSFSGNTIYF. DNA of the CDR3: TGTGCCTGGACCCCGGGGGGACAGTCAAGTTTCTCTGGAAACACCATATATTTT. Full variable domain (missing parts from reference TRBV30 and TRBJ1-3): SQTIHQWPATLVQPVGSPLSLECTVEGTSNPNLYWYRQAAGRGLQLLFYSVGIGQISSEVPQNLSASRPQDRQFILSSKKLLLSDSGFYLCAWTPGGQSSFSGNTIYFGEGSWLTVV.

By share, this clone counts as large. The chain combines TRBV30 with TRBJ1-1; 10 nucleotides match TRBD1. The germline V gene has CDR1 GTSNPN and CDR2 SVGIG (reference sequence). The CDR3 has 17 residues. Trimming cost V 0 bases and J 0 bases; bases outside gene matches: 7. CDR3 loop: CAWSVRATGGMNTEAFF. The CDR3 nucleotides are TGTGCCTGGAGTGTAAGAGCGACAGGGGGCATGAACACTGAAGCTTTCTTT.

The gene calls are TRBV19 and TRBJ1-4; D may be TRBD1 (6 bases). Germline V CDR1 and CDR2: LNHDA, SQIVND (reference sequence). V dropped 8 bases and J dropped 0 bases, with 10 bases sitting between them. This CDR3 spans 14 amino acids. The CDR3: CASSDSATNEKLFF. Here the CDR3 DNA reads TGTGCCAGTTCGGACAGTGCAACTAATGAAAAACTGTTTTTT.

This clone was seen once. The J gene is TRBJ1-2, the V gene TRBV30; unclear D gene. V was pared by 7 bases and J by 0 bases, with 6 bases between. The CDR3 sequence is 11 residues long. CDR1 GTSNPN and CDR2 SVGIG come from the germline V gene (reference sequence). The CDR3 DNA is TGTGCCTATGGAGCTAACTATGGCTACACCTTC. It yields the protein CAYGANYGYTF.

The gene calls are TRBV7-2 and TRBJ1-3, with 7 bases aligning to TRBD1. The CDR3 contains 14 residues. The ends lost 5 bases at V and 4 bases at J; junction bases unmatched: 5. Germline CDR1 SGHTA, CDR2 FQGNSA. In nucleotides, the CDR3 is TGTGCCAGCAGCCAGACAGGGAGGGGAAACACCATATATTTT. Encoded protein: CASSQTGRGNTIYF.

The rearrangement joins TRBV5-6 to TRBJ1-1; maybe TRBD1 (6 bases). Per the germline V gene, CDR1 is SGHDT and CDR2 is YYEEEE. V was pared by 0 bases and J by 2 bases, with 23 bases between. There are 19 residues in the CDR3. The CDR3 region has the DNA TGTGCCAGCAGCTTGGGGCCCCCGGGGGCCGGTCTTGATAACACTGAAGCTTTCTTT. As protein: CASSLGPPGAGLDNTEAFF.

The rearrangement joins TRBV9 to TRBJ2-3; TRBD1 agrees at 8 bases. V shed 4 bases, J shed 1 base, and the junction held 8 bases outside the gene matches. There are 16 residues in the CDR3. The germline CDR1 and CDR2 sequences are SGDLS and YYNGEE. The CDR3 DNA sequence: TGTGCCAGCAGCTATACCCAGACAGGGGGCACAGATACGCAGTATTTT. The encoded protein is CASSYTQTGGTDTQYF.

V usage is TRBV5-4 and J usage is TRBJ1-4; no clear D gene. The length of the CDR3 is 15 residues. Germline loops: CDR1 SGHNT, CDR2 YYREEE (reference sequence). Trimming shortened V by 0 bases and J by 6 bases, and 12 bases separated the two germline ends. Here the CDR3 DNA reads TGTGCCAGCAGCTTGGGCGGCCAGAACGATGAAAAACTGTTTTTT. Its translation: CASSLGGQNDEKLFF.

V usage is TRBV27 and J usage is TRBJ2-3; 9 nucleotides agree with TRBD2. This CDR3 is 16 amino acids long. The V gene's germline CDR1 is MNHEY and CDR2 SMNVEV (reference sequence). Germline trimming cut 5 bases from V and 2 bases from J; bases unmatched to any gene: 8. CDR3: CASSPRLAVFTDTQYF. The DNA for the CDR3 is TGTGCCAGCAGTCCCCGACTAGCGGTTTTCACAGATACGCAGTATTTT.

This clone was picked up one time. DNA for the CDR3: TGTGCCAGCAGCCAAGATTTATGGACAGCGAGCTCCTATAATTCACCCCTCCACTTT. Protein sequence: CASSQDLWTASSYNSPLHF. This chain joins TRBV4-2 and TRBJ1-6; D might be TRBD1 (6 bases). This CDR3 comprises 19 residues. CDR1 and CDR2 from the germline V gene are LGHNA and YNFKEQ. Between the trimmed V and J ends, which lost 0 bases and 0 bases, there was a span of 15 bases.

The chain employs TRBV6-6 and TRBJ1-2; possible D gene TRBD1, 6 bases. The CDR3 is 13 amino acids. V was shortened by 6 bases and J by 4 bases, with 12 bases between the two germline ends. Germline lookup yields CDR1 MNHNY and CDR2 SVGAGI (reference sequence). The CDR3 DNA reads as TGTGCCAGCAGGCCTACAGGGTCCTATGGCTACACCTTC. Its translation: CASRPTGSYGYTF.

The chain couples TRBV7-3 to TRBJ2-3; D is ambiguous. Trimming cost V 3 bases and J 2 bases, with 6 bases left between them. This CDR3 spans 13 amino acids. Germline CDR1 and CDR2: SGHTA and FQGTGA. CDR3 DNA: TGTGCCAGCAGCTTTGCCATCACAGATACGCAGTATTTT. Amino acid sequence: CASSFAITDTQYF.